This paragraph reports one TCR beta chain. In the source study's methods: Amplification of reference gene primers provided the estimated nucleated cell counts. Sequencing used immunoSEQ multiplex PCR; TCRdb keeps in-frame clones, though not all of them. D and trimming were read from the DNA, whereas the V and J calls and clone size are those reported in that table. The sample holds around 220,000 clones, almost 90% seen once. Residents of about two dozen US areas, aged roughly 18 to 89 years, made up the participants. Cohort allocation depended upon clinical history that participants reported. The record originates from a study of blood T cell repertoires in COVID-19. In the study overall: Acute and convalescent COVID-19 specimens originated in the United States, Italy and Spain.

The V segment lost 4 bases and the J segment 4 bases; nucleotides outside the gene matches: 10. The CDR3 spans 17 residues. Germline-derived CDR1 and CDR2 are LNHDA and SQIVND (reference sequence). The specimen was PBMCs or T cells enriched from blood (not recorded which). This receptor was obtained from a woman aged 50 to 60 with acute COVID-19. The rearrangement joins TRBV19 to TRBJ1-4; 9 nucleotides agree with TRBD1. CDR3 DNA sequence: TGTGCCAGTAGTACCTCCCGGACAGGGGATAATAATGAAAAACTGTTTTTT. Protein product: CASSTSRTGDNNEKLFF.